Shown below are 2 T cell receptor beta chains from a single sample sequenced in a study of blood T cell repertoires in COVID-19. Clones were sequenced by immunoSEQ multiplex PCR, and TCRdb holds only the in-frame ones, with some missing. The sample has fewer than 35,000 clones; around 85% are singletons. The sample comprised peripheral blood. The receptor source for this set is a man older than 75 with active COVID-19.

The V call is TRBV5-1, the J call TRBJ2-3; tentative D call: TRBD1 (7 bases). Germline assignment: CDR1 SGHRS and CDR2 YFSETQ. With 0 bases removed from V and 5 bases from J, the gap between germline ends came to 10 bases. This CDR3 comprises 14 residues. The CDR3 region has the DNA TGCGCCAGCAGCTTGGGACAGGGAGGAGATACGCAGTATTTT. Its translation: CASSLGQGGDTQYF.

The chain carries TRBV9 and TRBJ2-5; D is perhaps TRBD2 (6 bases). V was cut by 6 bases and J by 1 base, with 13 bases left in between. Germline V gene sequence: CDR1 SGDLS, CDR2 YYNGEE. The CDR3 extends over 14 amino acids. In DNA form, the CDR3 reads TGTGCCAGCAACCCCGGGACTCTCCAAGAGACCCAGTACTTC. It is translated as CASNPGTLQETQYF.